This T cell receptor beta chain is drawn from a study of blood T cell repertoires in COVID-19. At the level of the study: Collection of acute and convalescent COVID-19 samples took place in the United States, Italy and Spain. PBMCs, B-cell-depleted T cells, or T cells provided the cDNA or gDNA that made up the material.

Per germline, CDR1 LNHNV and CDR2 YYDKDF (reference sequence). V was cut by 1 base and J by 5 bases, with 8 bases left in between. CDR3 length: 14 amino acids. How the authors handled the data: From reference gene primer amplification, estimates of nucleated cell counts were derived. Sequencing was performed with immunoSEQ multiplex PCR; in TCRdb, only in-frame clones are kept and a portion is missing. The V and J calls and clone size were taken over from that table, and D and trimming were inferred from the DNA. The sample has around 100,000 clones; around nine tenths are singletons. This clonotype was sampled from a human donor in a cohort sampled during active COVID-19. This chain links TRBV15 with TRBJ2-2; D possibly corresponds to TRBD1 (5 bases). What was sequenced was peripheral blood. Written as DNA, the CDR3 is TGTGCCACCAGCAGAGGGACAACTACCGGGGAGCTGTTTTTT. It specifies CATSRGTTTGELFF.